The T cell receptor beta chain under discussion was sequenced for a study of technical replicates of blood from a handful of donors. From germline, CDR1 is SGHTS and CDR2 YDEGEE. V lost 4 bases to trimming and J lost 0 bases; unmatched junction nucleotides: 4. There are 15 residues in the CDR3. Sequenced by immunoSEQ multiplex PCR; TCRdb stores in-frame clones only, minus some. The sample records 55,000 to 75,000 clones, 90% to 95% being singletons. V usage is TRBV5-8 and J usage is TRBJ2-3, with 8 bases identical to TRBD2. The sample taken for sequencing was PBMCs. The sequence was obtained from a human donor in good health. Some clones in this sample may be carry-over from other donors' samples. The CDR3 here is CASSPGTRSTDTQYF. The CDR3 nucleotides are TGTGCCAGCAGCCCCGGGACTAGGAGCACAGATACGCAGTATTTT.